This TCR beta chain was found in a study of cytomegalovirus exposure and HLA in healthy donors. In the case of this clone: What it binds is unknown. This same CDR3 is encoded by further DNA sequences in the sample.

Vbeta (60) and Jbeta (13) primers were used in the PCR. Assay: immunoSEQ multiplex PCR; the TCRdb copy retains only in-frame clones and omits some. Altogether more than 200,000 clones are present, around 79% being singletons, with the ten largest covering about 1.8%. Whole-study findings and limits: In vitro work confirmed that a few CMV-associated chains recognize CMV antigens. The study labeled 150 to 200 TCR beta chains cytomegalovirus-associated. Reported findings show TCR beta sequences accurately forecast HLA-A and HLA-B alleles in most subjects.

The sequence was obtained from a man aged 18 to 29 in good health and CMV-seronegative. Material for sequencing was PBMCs.

CDR3 amino acids: CASSGGTGGNSPLHF. The CDR3 nucleotides read TGTGCCAGCAGCGGCGGGACAGGGGGCAATTCACCCCTCCACTTT. The rearrangement uses TRBV9 and TRBJ1-6, with TRBD1 matching over 12 bases. This CDR3 contains 15 residues. With 3 bases clipped from V and 7 bases from J, the junction kept 2 bases outside the gene matches. From germline, CDR1 is SGDLS and CDR2 YYNGEE.